A selection of T cell receptor beta chains follows, all from one sample in a study of control samples from healthy donors and cancer patients. Profiled with immunoSEQ multiplex PCR; TCRdb holds only in-frame clones, not every one. In the table there are hundreds of thousands of clones, around 90% of which are singletons. The sequenced sample was PBMCs. The receptors here all came from a man aged 35-49 years with head and neck cancer. Each CDR3 is given with its conserved first and last residue. A D gene is named only where the DNA matches it firmly. A row's size may be missing; if present it is once, few, many or a size class.

CASSVAPDSNQPQHF | TGTGCCAGCAGCGTAGCTCCGGATAGCAATCAGCCCCAGCATTTT | TRBV9 | 15 | TRBJ1-5 | . | .
CASSLLVGGPGELFF | TGTGCCAGCAGCTTACTAGTTGGGGGGCCCGGGGAGCTGTTTTTT | TRBV7-2 | 15 | TRBJ2-2 | . | .
CASSLPPGGTDEQYF | TGTGCCAGCAGTTTACCCCCAGGGGGTACGGACGAGCAGTACTTC | TRBV6-5 | 15 | TRBJ2-7 | TRBD1 | .
CASSSPPYSPLHF | TGTGCCAGCAGTTCCCCCCCTTATTCACCCCTCCACTTT | TRBV28 | 13 | TRBJ1-6 | . | .
CASSKSGQGPRDEQFF | TGTGCCAGCAGCAAAAGTGGCCAGGGACCTAGGGATGAGCAGTTCTTC | TRBV21-1 | 16 | TRBJ2-1 | . | .
CASSVAQGGEQYF | TGTGCCAGCAGCGTGGCCCAGGGTGGCGAGCAGTACTTC | TRBV9 | 13 | TRBJ2-7 | . | .
CASRKASGGSLEQYF | TGCGCCAGCAGAAAAGCTAGCGGGGGTTCCCTCGAGCAGTACTTC | TRBV5-1 | 15 | TRBJ2-7 | TRBD2 | .
CASSLGGGNIEAFF | TGTGCCAGCAGCTTAGGAGGGGGAAACATCGAAGCTTTCTTT | TRBV11-3 | 14 | TRBJ1-1 | . | .
CASSSGSDNEKLFF | TGTGCCAGTAGTTCGGGCTCGGACAATGAAAAACTGTTTTTT | TRBV19 | 14 | TRBJ1-4 | . | .
CASSVGTGREKLFF | TGTGCCAGCAGCGTAGGAACAGGGAGGGAAAAACTGTTTTTT | TRBV9 | 14 | TRBJ1-4 | . | .
CASSPPSGGGLDGYTF | TGCGCCAGCAGCCCACCCTCCGGCGGGGGCCTCGATGGCTACACCTTC | TRBV4-1 | 16 | TRBJ1-2 | . | .
CASSLEGPAGYTF | TGCGCCAGCAGCTTGGAGGGCCCTGCTGGCTACACCTTC | TRBV5-1 | 13 | TRBJ1-2 | . | .
CASSLRDRGPDTQYF | TGTGCCAGCAGCTTGAGGGACAGGGGGCCTGATACGCAGTATTTT | TRBV7-2 | 15 | TRBJ2-3 | TRBD1 | .
CASSLVTGKQYF | TGTGCCAGCAGCTTGGTTACGGGTAAGCAGTACTTC | TRBV5-4 | 12 | TRBJ2-7 | . | .
CASRYRGVNEQFF | TGTGCCAGCAGATATAGGGGCGTAAATGAGCAGTTCTTC | TRBV28 | 13 | TRBJ2-1 | . | .
CASSGQGMFVCTEAFF | TGTGCCAGCTCGGGACAGGGGATGTTTGTGTGCACTGAAGCTTTCTTT | TRBV25-1 | 16 | TRBJ1-1 | TRBD1 | .
CASSPTEFEKLFF | TGTGCCAGCTCACCGACAGAGTTTGAAAAACTGTTTTTT | TRBV18 | 13 | TRBJ1-4 | . | .
CASSDEGADEAFF | TGCGCCAGCAGTGACGAGGGGGCCGATGAAGCTTTCTTT | TRBV10-1 | 13 | TRBJ1-1 | TRBD1 | .
CASSLEVRNTEAFF | TGTGCCAGCAGCTTGGAAGTCAGGAACACTGAAGCTTTCTTT | TRBV5-6 | 14 | TRBJ1-1 | . | .
CASSQDPRTGEYEQYF | TGTGCCAGCAGCCAAGATCCCAGGACAGGGGAATACGAGCAGTACTTC | TRBV3-1/TRBV3-2 | 16 | TRBJ2-7 | TRBD1 | .
CASSVEQGGLGELFF | TGTGCCAGCAGCGTAGAACAGGGGGGTTTAGGGGAGCTGTTTTTT | TRBV9 | 15 | TRBJ2-2 | TRBD1 | .
CASSPGTGGNQPQHF | TGTGCCAGCAGCCCCGGGACAGGGGGAAATCAGCCCCAGCATTTT | TRBV27 | 15 | TRBJ1-5 | TRBD1 | .
CASSIAFRETQYF | TGTGCCAGTAGTATTGCGTTTCGAGAGACCCAGTACTTC | TRBV19 | 13 | TRBJ2-5 | . | .
CASSQDRFRGYNSPLHF | TGCGCCAGCAGCCAAGATAGGTTCCGGGGGTATAATTCACCCCTCCACTTT | TRBV4-1 | 17 | TRBJ1-6 | . | .
CASSLQFGAGNTIYF | TGCGCCAGCAGCCTCCAATTCGGAGCTGGAAACACCATATATTTT | TRBV4-1 | 15 | TRBJ1-3 | . | .
CASSQEVQGYGYTF | TGCGCCAGCAGCCAAGAAGTGCAGGGCTATGGCTACACCTTC | TRBV4-3 | 14 | TRBJ1-2 | . | .
CASSQVAVSGTHDQETQYF | TGTGCCAGCAGCCAGGTCGCAGTGAGCGGGACACATGACCAAGAGACCCAGTACTTC | TRBV4-2 | 19 | TRBJ2-5 | . | .
CASRSDSGPQFETQYF | TGTGCCAGCAGATCAGATTCGGGACCCCAGTTCGAGACCCAGTACTTC | TRBV7-9 | 16 | TRBJ2-5 | . | .
CASSFLAGDETQYF | TGCGCCAGCAGCTTTCTAGCGGGAGACGAGACCCAGTACTTC | TRBV5-1 | 14 | TRBJ2-5 | TRBD2 | .
CATSGDGPRGYEQYF | TGTGCCACCAGTGGAGACGGGCCGAGGGGCTACGAGCAGTACTTC | TRBV24-1 | 15 | TRBJ2-7 | . | few
CASSLQNPDQKLFF | TGCGCCAGCAGCTTGCAGAACCCTGATCAAAAACTGTTTTTT | TRBV5-1 | 14 | TRBJ1-4 | . | .
CASTTGAYSNQPQHF | TGTGCCAGCACGACAGGGGCCTATAGCAATCAGCCCCAGCATTTT | TRBV28 | 15 | TRBJ1-5 | TRBD1 | .
CASSTDREPYQPQHF | TGTGCCAGCAGCACGGACAGGGAGCCTTATCAGCCCCAGCATTTT | TRBV27 | 15 | TRBJ1-5 | TRBD1 | .
CASSLDRDNRHEQFF | TGTGCCAGCAGCTTAGATAGGGACAATAGACATGAGCAGTTCTTC | TRBV11-3 | 15 | TRBJ2-1 | . | .
CASSVLSYEQYF | TGTGCCAGCAGCGTGTTAAGTTACGAGCAGTACTTC | TRBV5-6 | 12 | TRBJ2-7 | . | .
CASSLVKGLYGYTF | TGTGCCAGCAGCTTAGTGAAGGGTTTGTATGGCTACACCTTC | TRBV7-2 | 14 | TRBJ1-2 | . | .
CASSDREPGANVLTF | TGTGCCAGCAGTGACAGGGAGCCTGGGGCCAACGTCCTGACTTTC | TRBV6-6 | 15 | TRBJ2-6 | TRBD1 | .
CASRPSGGYEQYF | TGTGCCAGCAGACCTAGCGGTGGCTACGAGCAGTACTTC | TRBV28 | 13 | TRBJ2-7 | TRBD2 | .
CATSRGSRETQYF | TGTGCCACCAGCAGAGGTAGCAGGGAGACCCAGTACTTC | TRBV15 | 13 | TRBJ2-5 | . | .
CASSLRGTGAEAFF | TGTGCCAGCAGCTTAAGGGGTACAGGGGCTGAAGCTTTCTTT | TRBV7-2 | 14 | TRBJ1-1 | TRBD1 | .
CASSYSPGITETQYF | TGTGCCAGCAGTTACTCCCCGGGTATTACGGAGACCCAGTACTTC | TRBV6-6 | 15 | TRBJ2-5 | . | .
CASSSDSRTYEQYF | TGTGCCAGCAGTTCGGACAGCCGAACCTACGAGCAGTACTTC | TRBV28 | 14 | TRBJ2-7 | . | .
CSVEPDYNEQFF | TGCAGCGTTGAACCCGACTACAATGAGCAGTTCTTC | TRBV29-1 | 12 | TRBJ2-1 | . | .
CSPIRGLGTEAFF | TGCAGCCCCATCCGTGGCCTGGGAACTGAAGCTTTCTTT | TRBV29-1 | 13 | TRBJ1-1 | . | few
CASGRTSTETQYF | TGTGCCAGCGGACGGACTAGTACGGAGACCCAGTACTTC | TRBV2 | 13 | TRBJ2-5 | TRBD2 | once
CASSPNTRSYGYTF | TGTGCCAGCAGCCCTAACACGAGGTCCTATGGCTACACCTTC | TRBV2 | 14 | TRBJ1-2 | . | .
CASSLAGEDTQYF | TGCGCCAGCAGCTTGGCCGGGGAAGATACGCAGTATTTT | TRBV5-1 | 13 | TRBJ2-3 | . | .
CASSVGPLYQETQYF | TGTGCCAGCAGCGTAGGGCCCTTGTACCAAGAGACCCAGTACTTC | TRBV9 | 15 | TRBJ2-5 | . | once
CASSVSGDTQYF | TGTGCCAGCAGCGTTTCTGGGGATACGCAGTATTTT | TRBV9 | 12 | TRBJ2-3 | . | .
CASSFNRGSNQPQHF | TGTGCCAGCAGTTTTAACAGGGGTAGCAATCAGCCCCAGCATTTT | TRBV27 | 15 | TRBJ1-5 | TRBD1 | .
CASSVVGDSTDTQYF | TGTGCCAGCAGCGTAGTCGGGGACAGCACAGATACGCAGTATTTT | TRBV9 | 15 | TRBJ2-3 | . | .